This entry lists 5 T cell receptor beta chains sequenced from one sample in a study of cytomegalovirus exposure and HLA in healthy donors. Vbeta (60) and Jbeta (13) primers were used in the PCR. TCRdb keeps only in-frame clones here, not all; method: immunoSEQ multiplex PCR. The sample holds about 130,000 clones, roughly 68% seen once. What was sequenced was PBMCs. The source of these receptors is a woman aged 50 to 60 in good health and CMV-seropositive.

This chain joins TRBV5-1 and TRBJ2-7, with 11 bases aligning to TRBD2. From germline, CDR1 is SGHRS and CDR2 YFSETQ. V was clipped by 8 bases and J by 2 bases; unmatched bases: 3. This CDR3 contains 13 residues. The CDR3 coding sequence is TGCGCCAGTACTAGCGGGGGACCCTACGAGCAGTACTTC. Translation gives CASTSGGPYEQYF.

The CDR3 DNA follows: TGTGCCAGCAGCCAAGATCCGACTAGCCGCAATGAGCAGTTCTTC. Amino acids: CASSQDPTSRNEQFF. The rearrangement uses TRBV4-2 and TRBJ2-1, with 7 bases fitting TRBD2. CDR1 and CDR2 from the germline V gene are LGHNA and YNFKEQ. The CDR3 extends over 15 amino acids. After removal of 0 bases from V and 6 bases from J, the junction contained 5 bases not matched to a gene.

This clone has only one observation. The rearrangement uses TRBV14 and TRBJ2-1; TRBD2 aligns across 9 bases. Trimming cost V 2 bases and J 4 bases; bases outside gene matches: 12. The CDR3 has 18 amino acids. Germline CDR1 is SGHDN and CDR2 is FVKESK. The CDR3 spells CASSQRGTGLAGYNEQFF. The CDR3 DNA is TGTGCCAGCAGCCAAAGGGGGACCGGGCTAGCGGGGTACAATGAGCAGTTCTTC.

V and J are TRBV13 and TRBJ2-7; TRBD2 agrees at 12 bases. CDR1 PRHDT and CDR2 FYEKMQ come from the germline V gene (reference sequence). The CDR3 contains 17 residues. V was pared by 1 base and J by 0 bases, with 4 bases of the junction left unmatched. DNA for the CDR3: TGTGCCAGCAGCTTAGTGAGACTAGCGGGGGCCTCCTACGAGCAGTACTTC. Translating gives CASSLVRLAGASYEQYF.

The rearrangement joins TRBV29-1 to TRBJ1-1; TRBD1 matches 9 bases. This CDR3 has 18 residues. Germline V lookup: CDR1 SQVTM, CDR2 ANQGSEA. J lost 3 bases, V lost 0 bases, and 14 bases had no gene match. This CDR3 is CSVEEAGQGSGRHTEAFF. The CDR3 region has the DNA TGCAGCGTTGAAGAAGCAGGACAGGGGAGTGGACGGCACACTGAAGCTTTCTTT.